This TCR beta chain derives from a study of cytomegalovirus exposure and HLA in healthy donors (dated by TCRdb to about 2017). About the full investigation: An earlier analysis of roughly 500 of the donors reported around 280 Gb of sequence data and around 110 million unique TCR beta sequences obtained from some 200 million T cells. About 310 gigabases of sequencing data and 70 million to 85 million unique TCR sequences were included in an early release covering several hundred HLA-typed donors. Among the roughly 400 genotyped donors, around 81% belonged to the genetic ancestry cluster associated with self-reported Caucasian donors. The study aimed to test whether cataloging public T cell receptors could reveal signatures of past pathogen exposure. The T cell repertoires of some 700 subjects were profiled by immunosequencing and related to cytomegalovirus serostatus. A separate validation cohort of roughly 110 different subjects was used in addition to the roughly 620-subject first cohort. To predict cytomegalovirus infection status, the study brought together high-throughput TCR immunosequencing, statistical association of individual TCRs with disease status, and machine learning. In a later analysis, previously published TCR beta repertoires from roughly 710 donors were re-analyzed and high-resolution HLA genotyping was added so that TCR occurrence patterns could be studied. Rather than drawing on any new phenotypic data, the later analysis identified candidate immune exposures from TCR beta sequences and the way those sequences occurred across donors. In an earlier analysis of more than 550 of the donors, high-throughput TCR beta sequencing was used to judge whether each TCR beta V gene segment behaved as functional or pseudogenic. Donor age, sex, ethnicity and CMV serostatus were collected together with the repertoire data. A later genetic analysis took genome-wide SNP genotypes for about three fifths of the 666 donors and used that subset as a discovery cohort. All discovery cohort repertoires had been generated using a single sequencing platform. HLA typing included class I and class II loci at four-digit resolution. Typing coverage differed by locus: A, B, C, DRB1 and DQB1 were typed in roughly 629-640 donors, DQA1 in about 500, DPA1 in some 570, and DPB1 in 472. Roughly five DR-DQ haplotypes were handled as single units for association and clustering because linkage in the cohort was strong. Among about 360 genotyped donors of the cohort, an average of 235,054 unique TCR beta nucleotide sequences were sequenced per donor, roughly a sixth of them non-productive. Findings and caveats that apply to the study as a whole: A few of the identified cytomegalovirus-associated TCR beta chains were confirmed in vitro to be specific for cytomegalovirus antigens. In both the original and validation cohorts, the classifier was reported to diagnose cytomegalovirus status with high specificity and sensitivity. In the study, 150 to 200 TCR beta chains were listed as associated with cytomegalovirus. Most TCR sequences were seen in very few donors, while some public TCRs were found in many individuals. A later genetic analysis associated a missense DCLRE1C variant with V-gene and J-gene trimming of TCR beta chains, and an independent cohort replicated the association. According to the authors, the approach could potentially be generalized to other disease states and immunological phenotypes. In a later analysis, the rate of TCR association differed among HLA loci, with DRB1 alleles having the most associated TCRs and HLA-C alleles having the fewest. A later analysis found that HLA-associated TCR beta chains were more clonally expanded and had lower generation probabilities than equally common non-associated chains. A later analysis reported that several top co-occurrence clusters appeared linked to parvovirus B19, influenza, CMV and Epstein-Barr virus. An earlier analysis of approximately 600 of the donors showed that most TCR beta V segments appeared in productive rearrangements either about 90% or about 30% of the time, which broadly matched IMGT annotations. Correlated functional status among segregating V segments might reflect linkage disequilibrium, but an unknown experimental factor could not be ruled out. The earlier analysis of 450 to 700 of the donors excluded 15 to 20 rarely observed V segments, including chromosome 9 orphons, because counts were too low. A further reported finding was that TCR beta sequences accurately predicted the HLA-A and HLA-B alleles for most subjects in the first cohort. Most CMV-associated TCR beta chains appeared to be HLA-restricted in a later analysis, and the HLA associations seemed to be driven largely by CMV exposure. The sequencing pipeline was judged likely to have produced a cluster of highly shared sequence variants as a technical artifact. When HLA alleles, especially DR and DQ, strongly co-occurred, TCR associations were difficult to assign to individual alleles. Because HLA typing was missing for some donors at each locus, association tests included only the typed subset. Only TCR beta chains were sequenced in this cohort, and the absence of alpha or paired-chain data limited detectable features. The presence/absence analyses assumed that sequencing depth was roughly uniform across donors, and that assumption may not be true. At a false discovery rate of 0.05, a later analysis linked 15,000 to 20,000 TCR beta sequences to specific HLA alleles. The only immune exposure information available for the cohort was CMV serostatus. A later genetic analysis reported fewer N-insertions in productive TCRs among donors in an Asian-associated ancestry cluster than the roughly 700-donor mean.

Library preparation was by the immunoSEQ multiplex PCR assay. For the multiplex PCR, a mixture combining 60 forward primers for TCR Vbeta segments and 13 reverse primers for TCR Jbeta segments was used. A multiplex PCR assay on genomic DNA amplified the CDR3 region of rearranged TCR beta genes. On the Illumina HiSeq System, the amplified TCR beta libraries were sequenced as 87-base-pair reads. In the authors' own workflow: Across the 500 to 850 repertoires, a later analysis counted around 80 million unique TCR beta chains, around 10 million of which were shared by at least two donors. To remove PCR and sequencing errors, raw reads were error-corrected and collapsed into unique sequences using a nearest-neighbor algorithm that merged closely related sequences. CDR3 sequences were aligned to IMGT reference sequences to assign V, D and J gene segments. For a sequence to be retained, a match of at least six nucleotides was required to both a V gene segment and a J gene segment. A rearrangement counted as productive if the CDR3 had no stop codons and remained in frame with V and J, and every other rearrangement counted as non-productive. Following IMGT convention, CDR3 was defined as the stretch from the second conserved V-encoded cysteine up to the conserved J-encoded phenylalanine. In an earlier analysis of roughly 580 of the donors, sequences lacking an unambiguous match to a single V gene segment were excluded. In an earlier analysis of more than 500 of the donors, a V segment was called functional when productive rearrangements were above 56.7%, and segregating when the standard deviation between donors exceeded 5%. A statistical classification framework was built to diagnose cytomegalovirus status from the catalog of TCR beta chain sequences. A later analysis assigned V and J genes by comparing TCR nucleotide sequences with IMGT/GENE-DB human TR gene sequences. A later analysis assigned CDR3 sequences and most-parsimonious VDJ recombination scenarios with the TCRdist pipeline. A later analysis defined each TCR beta chain by its CDR3 amino acid sequence plus V-gene family, and excluded reads lacking a unique V-gene family. To address suspected cross-contamination and a sequencing artifact, a later analysis removed under 600 highly shared, low-generation-probability nucleotide sequences. In a later analysis, a clonal expansion index was calculated for each public chain from normalized within-repertoire ranks of inferred template counts. A later analysis computed generation probabilities with a VDJ recombination model fitted to out-of-frame rearrangements, and checked the results against IGoR. Hypergeometric tests were used in a later analysis to score TCR-TCR, TCR-HLA and TCR-CMV co-occurrence, with a repertoire-size bias correction applied to the TCR pairs. False discovery rates were estimated in a later analysis by permuting HLA or CMV assignments 20 times. In a later analysis, co-occurring TCRs were grouped using DBSCAN, and TCRdist sequence similarity was added for clustering within HLA-allele-positive subsets. For co-occurrence clustering, repertoires with fewer than 30,000 or more than 120,000 public chains were excluded, along with roughly 5 repertoires with anomalous nucleotide sharing. Held by TCRdb, this immuneACCESS table contains in-frame sequences only and omits some clones. Under half of the omission traces to an unresolved V gene where checked; the cause of the rest is unknown. V and J calls and clone size are those listed in that table; D and trimming were worked out from the DNA. This sample has 140,000 to 150,000 clones in its table, and approximately 80% of those were observed once. Of the sample, about 4.4% falls within the top ten clones.

This clone was picked up one time. No antigen is known for it. No base qualities exist here, and no much larger clone lies one base off it. The cohort comprised around 690 healthy bone marrow donors. Cohort members were all nominally healthy when sampled, although unrecorded immune exposures were likely present. The donor was CMV seronegative and belonged to the group of 352 seronegative cohort members. Every donor gave a peripheral blood sample, and the peripheral blood mononuclear cells from that sample were used for TCR beta sequencing. The Qiagen DNeasy Blood Extraction Kit was used to extract genomic DNA from the blood cell samples. Material: PBMCs. The TCR comes from a man between 40 and 49 years old in good health and CMV-seronegative.

CDR3 region: CASSLVAGGSGNTIYF. In nucleotides, the sequence is TGCGCCAGCAGCTTGGTTGCGGGAGGCTCTGGAAACACCATATATTTT. The rearrangement combines TRBV5-1 with TRBJ1-3; no confident D gene assignment can be made. CDR1 SGHRS and CDR2 YFSETQ were looked up in the germline V gene. The cysteine opens and the phenylalanine closes a CDR3 of 16 amino acids. CDR3 DNA only is kept here, 48 bases in frame from base 1. Between the V and J ends, shortened by 0 bases and 0 bases respectively, the junction contains 10 bases. The variable domain in full, with residues beyond the CDR3 obtained from the reference TRBV5-1 and TRBJ1-3 genes, is KAGVTQTPRYLIKTRGQQVTLSCSPISGHRSVSWYQQTPGQGLQFLFEYFSETQRNKGNFPGRFSGRQFSNSRSEMNVSTLELGDSALYLCASSLVAGGSGNTIYFGEGSWLTVV.